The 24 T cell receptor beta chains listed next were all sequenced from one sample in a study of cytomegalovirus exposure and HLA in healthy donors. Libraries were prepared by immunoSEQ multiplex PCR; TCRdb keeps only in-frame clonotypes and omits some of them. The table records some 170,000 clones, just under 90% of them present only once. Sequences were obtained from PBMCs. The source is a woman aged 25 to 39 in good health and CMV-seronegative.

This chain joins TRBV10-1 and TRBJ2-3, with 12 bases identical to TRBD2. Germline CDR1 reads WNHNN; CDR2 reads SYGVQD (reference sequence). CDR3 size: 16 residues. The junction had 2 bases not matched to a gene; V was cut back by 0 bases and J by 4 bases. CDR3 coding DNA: TGCGCCAGCAGTGAGTCGGCTAGCGGGGGGGCAGATACGCAGTATTTT. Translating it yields CASSESASGGADTQYF.

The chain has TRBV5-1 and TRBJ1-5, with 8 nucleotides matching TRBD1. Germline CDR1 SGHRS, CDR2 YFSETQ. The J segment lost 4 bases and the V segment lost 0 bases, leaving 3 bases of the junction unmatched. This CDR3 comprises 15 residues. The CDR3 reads CASSLGGQDNQPQHF. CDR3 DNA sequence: TGCGCCAGCAGCTTGGGGGGACAGGATAATCAGCCCCAGCATTTT.

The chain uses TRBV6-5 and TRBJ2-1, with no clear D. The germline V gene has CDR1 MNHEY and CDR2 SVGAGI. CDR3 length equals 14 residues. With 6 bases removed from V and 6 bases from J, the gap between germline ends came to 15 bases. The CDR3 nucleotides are TGTGCCAGCAGCCCCGGGTCCACGGTCAATGAGCAGTTCTTC. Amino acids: CASSPGSTVNEQFF.

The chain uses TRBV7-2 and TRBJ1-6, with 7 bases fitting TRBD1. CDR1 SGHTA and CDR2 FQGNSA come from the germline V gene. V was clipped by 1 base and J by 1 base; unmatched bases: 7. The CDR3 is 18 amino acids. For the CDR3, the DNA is TGTGCCAGCAGCTTAGGGCAGGGGGTTAGGTCCTATAATTCACCCCTCCACTTT. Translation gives CASSLGQGVRSYNSPLHF.

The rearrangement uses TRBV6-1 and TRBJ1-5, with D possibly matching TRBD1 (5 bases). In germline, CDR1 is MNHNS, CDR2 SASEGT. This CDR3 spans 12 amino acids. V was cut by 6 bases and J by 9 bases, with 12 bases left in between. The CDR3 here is CASSGEGLPQHF. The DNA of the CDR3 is TGTGCCAGCAGCGGGGAGGGGCTGCCCCAGCATTTT.

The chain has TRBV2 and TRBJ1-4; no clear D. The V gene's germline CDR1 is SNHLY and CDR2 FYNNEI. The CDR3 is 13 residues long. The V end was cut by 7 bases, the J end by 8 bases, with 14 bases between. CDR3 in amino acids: CASTVRPLEKLFF. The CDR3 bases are TGTGCCAGCACCGTGCGCCCACTCGAAAAACTGTTTTTT.

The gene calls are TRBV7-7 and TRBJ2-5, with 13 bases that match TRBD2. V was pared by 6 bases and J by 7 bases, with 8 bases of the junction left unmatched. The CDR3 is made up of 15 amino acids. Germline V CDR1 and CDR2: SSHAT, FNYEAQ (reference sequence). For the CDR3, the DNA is TGTGCCAGCAGGGAACTAGCGGGGGGGCTGGCGACCCAGTACTTC. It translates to CASRELAGGLATQYF.

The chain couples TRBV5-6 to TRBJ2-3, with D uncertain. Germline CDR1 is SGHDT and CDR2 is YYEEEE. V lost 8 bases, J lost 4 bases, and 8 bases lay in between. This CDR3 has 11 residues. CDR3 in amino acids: CASRLSDTQYF. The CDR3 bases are TGTGCCAGTCGACTTTCAGATACGCAGTATTTT.

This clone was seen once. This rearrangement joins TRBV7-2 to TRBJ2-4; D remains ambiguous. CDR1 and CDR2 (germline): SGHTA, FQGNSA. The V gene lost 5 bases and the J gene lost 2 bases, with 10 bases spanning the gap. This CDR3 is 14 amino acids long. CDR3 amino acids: CASSPRASKNIQYF. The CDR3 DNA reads TGTGCCAGCAGCCCGCGTGCTTCCAAAAACATTCAGTACTTC. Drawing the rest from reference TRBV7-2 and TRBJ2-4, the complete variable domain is GAGVSQSPSNKVTEKGKDVELRCDPISGHTALYWYRQSLGQGLEFLIYFQGNSAPDKSGLPSDRFSAERTGGSVSTLTIQRTQQEDSAVYLCASSPRASKNIQYFGAGTRLSVL.

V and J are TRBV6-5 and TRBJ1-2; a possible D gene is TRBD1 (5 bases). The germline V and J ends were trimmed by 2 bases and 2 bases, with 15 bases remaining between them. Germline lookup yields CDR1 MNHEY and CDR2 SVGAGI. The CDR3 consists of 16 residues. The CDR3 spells CASSYVSQGWNYGYTF. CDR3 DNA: TGTGCCAGCAGTTACGTGAGCCAGGGCTGGAACTATGGCTACACCTTC.

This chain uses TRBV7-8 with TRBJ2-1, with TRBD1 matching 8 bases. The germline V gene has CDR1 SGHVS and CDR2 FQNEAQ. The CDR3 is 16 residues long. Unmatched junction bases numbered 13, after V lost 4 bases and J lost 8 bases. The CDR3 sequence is CASSYPGQGAGYEQFF. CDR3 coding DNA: TGTGCCAGCAGCTACCCCGGGCAGGGGGCTGGCTATGAGCAGTTCTTC. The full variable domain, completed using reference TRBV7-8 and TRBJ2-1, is GAGVSQSPRYKVAKRGQDVALRCDPISGHVSLFWYQQALGQGPEFLTYFQNEAQLDKSGLPSDRFFAERPEGSVSTLKIQRTQQEDSAVYLCASSYPGQGAGYEQFFGPGTRLTVL.

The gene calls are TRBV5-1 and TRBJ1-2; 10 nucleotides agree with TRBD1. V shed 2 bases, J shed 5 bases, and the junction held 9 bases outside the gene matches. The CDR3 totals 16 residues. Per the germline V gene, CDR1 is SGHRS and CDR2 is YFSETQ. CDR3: CASSLRQGAKDYGYTF. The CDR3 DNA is TGCGCCAGCAGCTTAAGACAGGGGGCTAAGGATTATGGCTACACCTTC.

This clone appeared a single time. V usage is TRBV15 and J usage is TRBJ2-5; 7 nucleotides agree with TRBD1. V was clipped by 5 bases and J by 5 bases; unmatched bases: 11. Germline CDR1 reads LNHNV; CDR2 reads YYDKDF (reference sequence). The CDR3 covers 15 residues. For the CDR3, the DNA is TGTGCCACCAGCTTCCTGAACAGGGGCGGCGAGACCCAGTACTTC. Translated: CATSFLNRGGETQYF.

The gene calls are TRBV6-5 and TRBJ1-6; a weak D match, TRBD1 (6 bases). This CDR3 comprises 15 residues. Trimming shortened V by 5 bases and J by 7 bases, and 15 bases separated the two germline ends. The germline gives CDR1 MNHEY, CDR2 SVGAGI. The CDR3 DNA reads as TGTGCCAGCAGTCCCCTGGCAGGGGAGAATTCACCCCTCCACTTT. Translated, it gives CASSPLAGENSPLHF.

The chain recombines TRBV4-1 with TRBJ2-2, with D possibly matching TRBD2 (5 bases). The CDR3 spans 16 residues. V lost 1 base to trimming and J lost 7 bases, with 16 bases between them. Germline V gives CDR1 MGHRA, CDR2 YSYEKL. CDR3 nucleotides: TGCGCCAGCAGCCAAGCTTGGGCCGACGGGATCGGGGAGCTGTTTTTT. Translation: CASSQAWADGIGELFF.

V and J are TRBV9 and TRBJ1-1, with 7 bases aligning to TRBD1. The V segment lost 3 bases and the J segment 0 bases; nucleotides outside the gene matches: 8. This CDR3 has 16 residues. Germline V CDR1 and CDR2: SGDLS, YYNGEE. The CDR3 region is CASSGDRVGVNTEAFF. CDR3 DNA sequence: TGTGCCAGCAGCGGCGACAGGGTTGGGGTGAACACTGAAGCTTTCTTT. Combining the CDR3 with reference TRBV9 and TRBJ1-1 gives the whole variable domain DSGVTQTPKHLITATGQRVTLRCSPRSGDLSVYWYQQSLDQGLQFLIQYYNGEERAKGNILERFSAQQFPDLHSELNLSSLELGDSALYFCASSGDRVGVNTEAFFGQGTRLTVV.

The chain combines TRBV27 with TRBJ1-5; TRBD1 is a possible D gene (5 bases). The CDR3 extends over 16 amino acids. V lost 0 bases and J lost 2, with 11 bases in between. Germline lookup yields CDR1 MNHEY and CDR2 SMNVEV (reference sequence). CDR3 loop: CASSLSPGGGNQPQHF. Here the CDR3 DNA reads TGTGCCAGCAGTTTATCACCGGGGGGGGGCAATCAGCCCCAGCATTTT.

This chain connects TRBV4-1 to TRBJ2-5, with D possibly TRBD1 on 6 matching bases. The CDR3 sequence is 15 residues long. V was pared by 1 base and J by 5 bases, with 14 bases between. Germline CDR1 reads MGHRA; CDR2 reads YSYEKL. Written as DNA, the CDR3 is TGCGCCAGCAGCCAAGGATCCCCAGGGGTGGAGACCCAGTACTTC. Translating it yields CASSQGSPGVETQYF.

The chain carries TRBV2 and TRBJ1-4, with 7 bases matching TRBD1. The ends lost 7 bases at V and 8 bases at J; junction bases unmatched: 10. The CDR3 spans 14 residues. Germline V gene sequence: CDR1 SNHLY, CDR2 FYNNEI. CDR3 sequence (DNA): TGTGCCAGCAATATCAACAGGGGAAACGAAAAACTGTTTTTT. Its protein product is CASNINRGNEKLFF.

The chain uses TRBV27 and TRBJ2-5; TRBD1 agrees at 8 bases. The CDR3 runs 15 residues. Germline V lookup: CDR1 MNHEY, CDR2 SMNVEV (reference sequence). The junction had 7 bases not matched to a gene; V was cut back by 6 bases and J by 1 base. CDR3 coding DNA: TGTGCCAGCAGGCGGACAGGGATTGGCCAAGAGACCCAGTACTTC. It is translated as CASRRTGIGQETQYF.

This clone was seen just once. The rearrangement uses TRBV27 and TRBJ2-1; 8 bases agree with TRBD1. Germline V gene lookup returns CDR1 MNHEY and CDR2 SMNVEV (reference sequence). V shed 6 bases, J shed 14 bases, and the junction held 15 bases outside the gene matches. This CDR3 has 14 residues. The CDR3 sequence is CASSPRQGFTREFF. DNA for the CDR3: TGTGCCAGCAGCCCCAGACAGGGGTTCACGAGGGAGTTCTTC.

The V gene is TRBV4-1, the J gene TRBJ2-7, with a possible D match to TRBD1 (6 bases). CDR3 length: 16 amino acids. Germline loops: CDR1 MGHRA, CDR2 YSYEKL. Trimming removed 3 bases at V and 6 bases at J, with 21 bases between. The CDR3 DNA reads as TGCGCCAGCAGCCATGAACCGACAGGAACTCGGGGCGAGCAGTACTTC. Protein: CASSHEPTGTRGEQYF.

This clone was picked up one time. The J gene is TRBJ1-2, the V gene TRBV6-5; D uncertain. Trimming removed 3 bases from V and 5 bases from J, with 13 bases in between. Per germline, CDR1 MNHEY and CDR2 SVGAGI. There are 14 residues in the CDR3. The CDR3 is CASSYAGFRYGYTF. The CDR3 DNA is TGTGCCAGCAGTTATGCGGGGTTTCGGTATGGCTACACCTTC.

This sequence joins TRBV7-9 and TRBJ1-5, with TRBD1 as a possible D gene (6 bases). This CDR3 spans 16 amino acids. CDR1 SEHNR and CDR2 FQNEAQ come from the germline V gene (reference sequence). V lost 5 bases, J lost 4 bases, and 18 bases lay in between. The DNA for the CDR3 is TGTGCCAGCAGCCCTAGTGTATCAGGGGCAAATCAGCCCCAGCATTTT. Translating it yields CASSPSVSGANQPQHF.